The 16 T cell receptor beta chains listed next were all sequenced from one sample in a study of T cells in localized non-small cell lung cancer. Profiling relied on immunoSEQ multiplex PCR, and the TCRdb table lists in-frame clones only, not all of them. Among tens of thousands of clones listed, more than 85% were seen once. The material was peripheral blood, obtained before any cancer treatment. These receptors were obtained from a man between 18 and 49 years old with stage I lung adenocarcinoma.

To note about this clone: This CDR3 is also generated by other DNA sequences in the sample. V gene TRBV9 combines with J gene TRBJ1-1; D uncertain. Per germline, CDR1 SGDLS and CDR2 YYNGEE. The ends were cut back, 4 bases at V and 3 bases at J, with 7 bases in the middle. This CDR3 region has 12 residues. In DNA, the CDR3 is TGTGCCAGCAGCCCGCTAGACACTGAAGCTTTCTTT. Translating it yields CASSPLDTEAFF. Full variable domain (remainder filled in from reference TRBV9 and TRBJ1-1): DSGVTQTPKHLITATGQRVTLRCSPRSGDLSVYWYQQSLDQGLQFLIQYYNGEERAKGNILERFSAQQFPDLHSELNLSSLELGDSALYFCASSPLDTEAFFGQGTRLTVV.

The chain carries TRBV28 and TRBJ2-2, with D unclear. The V end lost 3 bases, the J end lost 4 bases, and 18 bases lay between the germline ends. In germline, CDR1 is MDHEN, CDR2 SYDVKM. This CDR3 has 17 amino acids. CDR3 sequence reads: CASSLSGLGKGTGELFF. The CDR3 DNA reads TGTGCCAGCAGTTTGTCCGGCCTGGGGAAGGGCACCGGGGAGCTGTTTTTT.

The chain uses TRBV5-4 and TRBJ2-5; 9 positions agree with TRBD2. The CDR3 runs 15 residues. Germline-derived CDR1 and CDR2 are SGHNT and YYREEE (reference sequence). J lost 1 base, V lost 0 bases, and 1 base had no gene match. The CDR3 coding sequence is TGTGCCAGCAGCTTGGTGACTAGCGGCCAAGAGACCCAGTACTTC. Translation: CASSLVTSGQETQYF.

V is TRBV30 and J is TRBJ1-1, with D unresolved. CDR3 length: 13 residues. V was trimmed by 3 bases and J by 1 base, leaving 9 bases between them. CDR1 GTSNPN and CDR2 SVGIG come from the germline V gene (reference sequence). As DNA, the CDR3 is TGTGCCTGGAGACTCTCCCAGAACACTGAAGCTTTCTTT. Its translation is CAWRLSQNTEAFF.

This chain links TRBV15 with TRBJ2-3; D is unresolved. CDR1 is LNHNV, CDR2 YYDKDF, per germline (reference sequence). Trimming shortened V by 3 bases and J by 1 base, and 8 bases separated the two germline ends. The CDR3 is 14 residues long. CDR3 DNA sequence: TGTGCCACCAGCAGCCCAATACGCACAGATACGCAGTATTTT. Translation gives CATSSPIRTDTQYF.

The chain has TRBV15 and TRBJ2-7; D gene uncertain. V lost 0 bases and J lost 4, with 13 bases in between. The CDR3 length is 15 residues. Germline values: CDR1 LNHNV, CDR2 YYDKDF (reference sequence). The DNA for the CDR3 is TGTGCCACCAGCAGAGATCTCGCAGGACCTTACGAGCAGTACTTC. Translating gives CATSRDLAGPYEQYF.

For the CDR3, the DNA is TGTGCCAGCAGCGAACAAGTCGCGGCCCAGCATTTT. This translates into CASSEQVAAQHF. This sequence joins TRBV7-8 and TRBJ1-5, with no clear D. The ends were cut back, 5 bases at V and 11 bases at J, with 13 bases in the middle. This CDR3 has 12 amino acids. Germline values: CDR1 SGHVS, CDR2 FQNEAQ.

This chain links TRBV7-9 with TRBJ2-7; no clear D gene. Trimming left V 4 bases short and J 0 bases short, with 13 bases between. This CDR3 comprises 15 residues. Germline V lookup: CDR1 SEHNR, CDR2 FQNEAQ (reference sequence). The CDR3 protein is CASSYRTESSYEQYF. CDR3 coding DNA: TGTGCCAGCAGCTATCGGACGGAGAGCTCCTACGAGCAGTACTTC. The variable domain in full, with the rest retrieved from reference TRBV7-9 and TRBJ2-7, is DTGVSQNPRHKITKRGQNVTFRCDPISEHNRLYWYRQTLGQGPEFLTYFQNEAQLEKSRLLSDRFSAERPKGSFSTLEIQRTEQGDSAMYLCASSYRTESSYEQYFGPGTRLTVT.

This clone was seen just once. The chain employs TRBV29-1 and TRBJ2-7, with D perhaps given as TRBD1 or TRBD2 (5 bases each). Per germline, CDR1 SQVTM and CDR2 ANQGSEA. This CDR3 is built from 13 residues. V lost 7 bases and J lost 0, with 13 bases in between. The CDR3 loop is CSARAGTSYEQYF. The CDR3 DNA follows: TGCAGCGCCAGGGCCGGGACCTCCTACGAGCAGTACTTC.

The CDR3 nucleotides read TGTGCCAGCAGCGTAGACGGGACAGGGGGAGGTGAGCAGTACTTC. Its translation is CASSVDGTGGGEQYF. V gene TRBV7-8 combines with J gene TRBJ2-7, with 11 nucleotides matching TRBD1. The CDR3 runs 15 residues. V shed 5 bases and J 7 bases; nucleotides not matched to a gene: 10. The germline V gene encodes CDR1 SGHVS and CDR2 FQNEAQ. Full variable domain (outside the CDR3, taken from reference TRBV7-8 and TRBJ2-7): GAGVSQSPRYKVAKRGQDVALRCDPISGHVSLFWYQQALGQGPEFLTYFQNEAQLDKSGLPSDRFFAERPEGSVSTLKIQRTQQEDSAVYLCASSVDGTGGGEQYFGPGTRLTVT.

The J gene is TRBJ1-1, the V gene TRBV6-1, with 8 positions matching TRBD1. V lost 1 base and J lost 3; bases outside the gene matches: 10. The CDR3 is 17 residues long. In germline, CDR1 is MNHNS, CDR2 SASEGT. CDR3 coding DNA: TGTGCCAGCAGTGAAGAGTGGCAGGGGGCGAGTTACACTGAAGCTTTCTTT. Protein sequence: CASSEEWQGASYTEAFF.

The chain has TRBV28 and TRBJ1-2, with 7 bases that match TRBD1. Germline values: CDR1 MDHEN, CDR2 SYDVKM. The CDR3 has 12 amino acids. V shed 10 bases, J shed 8 bases, and the junction held 10 bases outside the gene matches. The CDR3 bases are TGTGCCACCGGGACAGCAGGAGTGGGCTACACCTTC. Encoded protein: CATGTAGVGYTF.

The chain uses TRBV15 and TRBJ1-2, with a tentative D call TRBD1 (5 bases). The CDR3 loop spans 13 amino acids. The germline V gene encodes CDR1 LNHNV and CDR2 YYDKDF (reference sequence). The V gene lost 5 bases and the J gene lost 6 bases, with 13 bases spanning the gap. DNA of the CDR3: TGTGCCACCAGCCCGCGGGGGTTGGATGGCTACACCTTC. Its translation: CATSPRGLDGYTF.

V and J are TRBV18 and TRBJ1-2; 7 bases agree with TRBD1. Trimming took 1 base from V and 1 from J; bases not matched to a gene: 3. CDR3 size: 15 residues. Germline-derived CDR1 and CDR2 are KGHSH and LQKENI. CDR3 in amino acids: CASSPQGTDNYGYTF. The CDR3 DNA sequence: TGTGCCAGCTCACCACAAGGGACAGATAACTATGGCTACACCTTC. The entire variable domain, with the rest obtained from reference TRBV18 and TRBJ1-2, is as follows: NAGVMQNPRHLVRRRGQEARLRCSPMKGHSHVYWYRQLPEEGLKFMVYLQKENIIDESGMPKERFSAEFPKEGPSILRIQQVVRGDSAAYFCASSPQGTDNYGYTFGSGTRLTVV.

The CDR3: CASSSGSESETQYF. The CDR3 DNA is TGCGCCAGCAGCTCGGGGTCGGAGAGCGAGACCCAGTACTTC. The chain combines TRBV5-1 with TRBJ2-5, with a weak D call TRBD2 (5 bases). V lost 3 bases and J lost 5, with 14 bases in between. In germline, CDR1 is SGHRS, CDR2 YFSETQ. The CDR3 sequence is 14 residues long.

The chain couples TRBV20-1 to TRBJ1-1; D remains unclear. The germline V and J ends were trimmed by 5 bases and 8 bases, with 12 bases remaining between them. The CDR3 has 11 residues. Germline CDR1 reads DFQATT; CDR2 reads SNEGSKA (reference sequence). The CDR3 is CSAGRRREAFF. For the CDR3, the DNA is TGCAGTGCTGGGAGACGGAGGGAAGCTTTCTTT.